This T cell receptor (beta chain) was captured by sequencing in a study of OX40 agonist ivuxolimab in advanced cancers. Across the study: The dose-escalation group included hepatocellular carcinoma, melanoma, renal cell carcinoma and head and neck cancer.

Measured with immunoSEQ multiplex PCR; TCRdb has only the in-frame clones, and not every one. The data contain about 26,000 clones, roughly 83% of them singletons. The CDR3 loop spans 11 amino acids. Germline loops: CDR1 SEHNR, CDR2 FQNEAQ (reference sequence). V was trimmed by 8 bases and J by 2 bases, leaving 6 bases between them. The study's findings and limits: CD8+ T cells (on average) carried more expanded clones than CD4+ T cells. Those patients achieving a partial response at 0.1-3.0 mg/kg showed among the lowest clonal expansion.

A few counts support this clone. Its specificity is not known. The origin of this receptor is an adult with an advanced solid tumor such as melanoma, head and neck, liver or kidney cancer. This chain connects TRBV7-9 to TRBJ2-5, with no clear D. This specimen consisted of CD4+ or CD8+ T cells sorted from blood, obtained in a trial of the OX40 agonist ivuxolimab. The CDR3 loop reads CASEAQETQYF. CDR3 nucleotide sequence: TGTGCCAGCGAGGCACAAGAGACCCAGTACTTC.